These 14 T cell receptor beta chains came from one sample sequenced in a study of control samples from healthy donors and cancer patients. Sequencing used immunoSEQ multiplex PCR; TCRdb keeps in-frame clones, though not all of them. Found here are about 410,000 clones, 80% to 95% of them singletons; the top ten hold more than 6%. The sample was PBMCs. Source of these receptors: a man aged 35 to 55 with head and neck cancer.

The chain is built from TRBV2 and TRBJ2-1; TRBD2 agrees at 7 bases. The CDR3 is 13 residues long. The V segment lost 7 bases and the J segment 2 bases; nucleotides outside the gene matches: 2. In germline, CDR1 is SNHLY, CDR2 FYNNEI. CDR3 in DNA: TGTGCCAGCACCCGGGGGGCCTACAATGAGCAGTTCTTC. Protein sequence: CASTRGAYNEQFF.

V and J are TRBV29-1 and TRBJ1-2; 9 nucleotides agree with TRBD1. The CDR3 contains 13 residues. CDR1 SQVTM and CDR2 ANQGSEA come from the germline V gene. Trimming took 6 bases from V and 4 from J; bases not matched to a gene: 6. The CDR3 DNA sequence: TGCAGCGTCGAGGGACAGGGAGCCTATGGCTACACCTTC. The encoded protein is CSVEGQGAYGYTF.

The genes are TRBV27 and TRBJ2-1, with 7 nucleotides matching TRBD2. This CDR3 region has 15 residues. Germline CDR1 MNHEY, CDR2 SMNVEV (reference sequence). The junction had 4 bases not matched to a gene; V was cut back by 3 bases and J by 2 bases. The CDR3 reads CASSFRGETYNEQFF. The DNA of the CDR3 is TGTGCCAGCAGTTTTCGGGGGGAAACCTACAATGAGCAGTTCTTC.

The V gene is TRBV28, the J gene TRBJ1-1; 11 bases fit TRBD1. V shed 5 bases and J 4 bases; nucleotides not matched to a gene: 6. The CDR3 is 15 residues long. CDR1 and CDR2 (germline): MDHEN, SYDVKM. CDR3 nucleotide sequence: TGTGCCAGCAGTCGGACAGGGGGCGCGGGCACTGAAGCTTTCTTT. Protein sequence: CASSRTGGAGTEAFF.

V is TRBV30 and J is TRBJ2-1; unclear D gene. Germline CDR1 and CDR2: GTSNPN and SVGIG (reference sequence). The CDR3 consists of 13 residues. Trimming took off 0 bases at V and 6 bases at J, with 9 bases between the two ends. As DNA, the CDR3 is TGTGCCTGGAGTGTAGGTATGGTCAATGAGCAGTTCTTC. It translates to CAWSVGMVNEQFF.

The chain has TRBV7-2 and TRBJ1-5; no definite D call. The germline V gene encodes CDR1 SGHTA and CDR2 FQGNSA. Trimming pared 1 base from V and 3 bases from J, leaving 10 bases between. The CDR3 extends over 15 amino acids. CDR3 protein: CASSLVGRLNQPQHF. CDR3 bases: TGTGCCAGCAGCTTAGTAGGCAGGCTCAATCAGCCCCAGCATTTT. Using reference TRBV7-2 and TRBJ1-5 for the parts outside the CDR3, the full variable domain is GAGVSQSPSNKVTEKGKDVELRCDPISGHTALYWYRQSLGQGLEFLIYFQGNSAPDKSGLPSDRFSAERTGGSVSTLTIQRTQQEDSAVYLCASSLVGRLNQPQHFGDGTRLSIL.

The CDR3 nucleotides read TGTGCCAGCACTCCTTCTCAGACAACGGGGTCACCCCTCCACTTT. It yields the protein CASTPSQTTGSPLHF. The V and J genes are TRBV6-6 and TRBJ1-6; D is unresolved. The CDR3 is 15 amino acids. Trimming removed 7 bases from V and 10 bases from J, with 20 bases in between. CDR1 and CDR2 from the germline V gene are MNHNY and SVGAGI (reference sequence).

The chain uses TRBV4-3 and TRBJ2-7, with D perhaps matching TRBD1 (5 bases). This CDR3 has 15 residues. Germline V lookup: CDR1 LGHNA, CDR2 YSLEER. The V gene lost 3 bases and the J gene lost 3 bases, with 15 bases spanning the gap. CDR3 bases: TGCGCCAGCAGCCAGTCGACAGCTCTTAACTACGAGCAGTACTTC. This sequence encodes CASSQSTALNYEQYF.

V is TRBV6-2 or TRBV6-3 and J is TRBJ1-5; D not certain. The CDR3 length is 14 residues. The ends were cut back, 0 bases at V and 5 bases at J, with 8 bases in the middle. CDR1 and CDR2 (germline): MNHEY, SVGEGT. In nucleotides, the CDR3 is TGTGCCAGCAGTTACTCGACTTCGCATCAGCCCCAGCATTTT. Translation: CASSYSTSHQPQHF.

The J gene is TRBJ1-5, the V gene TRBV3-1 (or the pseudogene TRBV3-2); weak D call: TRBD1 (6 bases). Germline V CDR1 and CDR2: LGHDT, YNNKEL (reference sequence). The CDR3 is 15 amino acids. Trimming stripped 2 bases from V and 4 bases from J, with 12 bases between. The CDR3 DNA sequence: TGTGCCAGCAGCCAAAGGAGGGGGGGAAATCAGCCCCAGCATTTT. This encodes CASSQRRGGNQPQHF.

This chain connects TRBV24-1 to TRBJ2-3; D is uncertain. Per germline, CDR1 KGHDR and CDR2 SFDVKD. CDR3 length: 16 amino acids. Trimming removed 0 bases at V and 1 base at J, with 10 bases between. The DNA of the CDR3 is TGTGCCACCAGTGATTTGCCGAAAGCCCGCACAGATACGCAGTATTTT. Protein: CATSDLPKARTDTQYF.

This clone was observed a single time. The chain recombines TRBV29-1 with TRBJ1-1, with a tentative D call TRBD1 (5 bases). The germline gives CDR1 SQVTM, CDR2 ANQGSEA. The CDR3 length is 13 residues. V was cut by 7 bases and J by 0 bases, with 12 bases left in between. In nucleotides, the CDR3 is TGCAGCGAGACAGAACTGATGAACACTGAAGCTTTCTTT. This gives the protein CSETELMNTEAFF.

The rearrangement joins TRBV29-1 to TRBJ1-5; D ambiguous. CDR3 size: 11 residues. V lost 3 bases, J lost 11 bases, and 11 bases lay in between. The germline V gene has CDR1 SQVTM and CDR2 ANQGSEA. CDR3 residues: CSVDTGYAQHF. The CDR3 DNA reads TGCAGCGTTGATACGGGGTACGCCCAGCATTTT.

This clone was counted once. The CDR3 DNA reads as TGTGCCAGCAGCTTAGAGAACAGTAACATTCAGTACTTC. It encodes CASSLENSNIQYF. The chain joins TRBV7-9 to TRBJ2-4; D is undetermined. In germline, CDR1 is SEHNR, CDR2 FQNEAQ (reference sequence). V lost 1 base, J lost 7 bases, and 8 bases lay in between. The CDR3 is 13 residues long. Full variable domain (remainder filled in from reference TRBV7-9 and TRBJ2-4): DTGVSQNPRHKITKRGQNVTFRCDPISEHNRLYWYRQTLGQGPEFLTYFQNEAQLEKSRLLSDRFSAERPKGSFSTLEIQRTEQGDSAMYLCASSLENSNIQYFGAGTRLSVL.